What follows describes a single T cell receptor (beta chain). This entry belongs to a study of blood T cell repertoires in COVID-19. Study summary: T cells, B-cell-depleted T cells, or PBMCs supplied cDNA or gDNA.

Sequenced by immunoSEQ multiplex PCR; TCRdb stores in-frame clones only, minus some. The table includes about 160,000 clones, less than 85% detected once. V lost 2 bases and J lost 6; bases outside the gene matches: 6. Germline CDR1 MNHNS, CDR2 SASEGT. The CDR3 is 14 amino acids. This TCR was recovered from a man aged 55-75 years who had recovered from COVID-19. Sequencing was carried out using PBMCs or T cells enriched from blood (not recorded which). The J gene is TRBJ2-7, the V gene TRBV6-1; 8 positions agree with TRBD2. CDR3 DNA sequence: TGTGCCAGCAGTGAAATCCGGGGGGGCGGCGAGCAGTACTTC. This sequence encodes CASSEIRGGGEQYF.